The T cell receptor beta chain under discussion was sequenced for a study of identical twins. CDR1 is LNHNV and CDR2 is YYDKDF in the germline V gene (reference sequence). The CDR3 has 13 amino acids. V lost 1 base and J 5 bases, leaving 8 bases between the germline ends. TCRdb passed the 5' RACE reads through MiXCR, listing each CDR3 protein once. The sample lists hundreds of thousands of distinct CDR3 sequences; about 7.1% were seen once. This clonotype was counted ten times or more. This same sample was also taken into another study, of yellow fever vaccine responses in identical twins.

The receptor was derived from a woman younger than 30 in good health. This sequence joins TRBV15 and TRBJ2-5; the D gene is possibly TRBD2 (5 bases). Sequencing was done on a sample of PBMCs. The CDR3 coding sequence is TGTGCCACCAGCAGAGCAGGACTGGAGACCCAGTACTTC. This translates into CATSRAGLETQYF.